The entry below describes one T cell receptor (beta chain). It lacks a known antigen. Base qualities are missing; no much larger clone stands one base away. The collaborating institutions used their own protocols to collect whole blood in K2EDTA tubes. Collaborator samples were shipped for TCRbeta analysis as frozen whole blood, isolated PBMCs, or DNA extracted from either sample type. The data were taken from a study of blood T cell repertoires in COVID-19 (dated by TCRdb to 2019 to 2021). Background on the whole study: Samples from collaborators originated in the United States, Italy and Spain and spanned both the acute and convalescent phases of COVID-19. Where available, HLA class I and class II types were obtained from metadata supplied by the sample provider rather than from assay-based typing. Samples were obtained from the ongoing ImmuneRACE study (first 160 participants) and from roughly 1,300 subjects provided by 6 global collaborators. The sample metadata nearly always contained a de-identified subject ID, COVID-19 status, age in years and sex. The repertoires were released in a freely available public database intended as a resource for research on the immune response to SARS-CoV-2. The dataset comprised deeply sampled blood TCRbeta repertoires from subjects exposed to, actively infected with, or recovered from COVID-19. The material from the prospective study consisted of cDNA or gDNA derived from T cells, B-cell-depleted T cells, or PBMCs.

The full study reports these points: The amount of clinical and demographic metadata varied by source and participant and was provided uncurated.

TCRbeta CDR3 regions were amplified from genomic DNA using the immunoSEQ Assay, a bias-controlled multiplex PCR. Processing in the source paper ran as follows. The number of nucleated cells in each sample was estimated from the amplification of reference gene primers within the assay. To quantify the absolute abundance of each unique TCRbeta CDR3 rearrangement, sequence reads were collapsed and filtered. For each sample, productive Simpson clonality was calculated as the square root of Simpson's diversity index across productive rearrangements. TCRdb stores this immuneACCESS table with in-frame sequences only. Part of the clones is absent; in the studies checked, under half of the shortfall reflects unresolved V genes, and no reason is known for the rest. Clone size and the V and J calls come from that table; the DNA yielded D and trimming. This sample has 100,000 or so clones in its table, and about two thirds of those were observed once. Over 13% of the sample is held by the ten biggest clonotypes.

CDR1 PRHDT and CDR2 FYEKMQ were looked up in the germline V gene (reference sequence). The CDR3 starts with the cysteine, ends with the phenylalanine, and has 16 residues. Only CDR3 DNA remains: 48 bases, in frame from the first base. Trimming leaves V shorter by 0 bases and J shorter by 6 bases, with the junction holding 5 bases beyond the gene matches. The TCR comes from a woman aged 80 or over with acute or convalescent COVID-19. The sample was peripheral blood. Rearrangement joined TRBV13 to TRBJ2-1, with 10 junctional bases fitting TRBD2. The nucleotide sequence reads as follows: TGTGCCAGCAGCTTAGGTCCTAGCGGGGGATCCAATGAGCAGTTCTTC. The resulting protein is CASSLGPSGGSNEQFF. With all but the CDR3 taken from the reference TRBV13 and TRBJ2-1 genes, the full variable domain is: AAGVIQSPRHLIKEKRETATLKCYPIPRHDTVYWYQQGPGQDPQFLISFYEKMQSDKGSIPDRFSAQQFSDYHSELNMSSLELGDSALYFCASSLGPSGGSNEQFFGPGTRLTVL.